This T cell receptor beta chain originates from a study of OX40 agonist ivuxolimab in advanced cancers. Only in-frame clones appear in the TCRdb table, and some are missing; sequencing was by immunoSEQ multiplex PCR. The repertoire includes about 50,000 clones, 70% to 80% of them detected once, and 3% to 5% sits in the top ten. This clone has just one count. At cycle 4 day 1, cycle 7 day 1, and baseline, blood was sampled. V gave up 4 bases and J gave up 2 bases; unmatched junction bases: 4. The CDR3 loop spans 16 amino acids. Germline CDR1 is SGHKS and CDR2 is YYEKEE (reference sequence). This chain connects TRBV5-5 to TRBJ2-3; TRBD2 matches 13 bases. The sequencing used CD4+ or CD8+ T cells sorted from blood, collected in a trial of the OX40 agonist ivuxolimab. This TCR derives from an adult with an advanced solid tumor such as melanoma, head and neck, liver or kidney cancer. DNA of the CDR3: TGTGCCAGCAGCGTGGGGACTAGCGGGAACACAGATACGCAGTATTTT. This sequence encodes CASSVGTSGNTDTQYF.